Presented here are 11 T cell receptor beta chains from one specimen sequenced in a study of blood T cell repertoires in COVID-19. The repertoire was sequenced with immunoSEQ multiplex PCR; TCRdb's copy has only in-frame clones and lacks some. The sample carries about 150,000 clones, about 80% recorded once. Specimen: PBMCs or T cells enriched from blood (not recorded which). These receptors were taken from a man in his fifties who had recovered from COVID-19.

The CDR3 region is CASSPPGTKETQYF. The CDR3 coding sequence is TGTGCCAGCAGCCCCCCCGGGACTAAGGAGACCCAGTACTTC. J is TRBJ2-5 and V is TRBV11-1, with 7 nucleotides matching TRBD2. Trimming cost V 5 bases and J 5 bases; bases outside gene matches: 8. The CDR3 has 14 residues. Germline values: CDR1 SGHAT, CDR2 FQDESV (reference sequence).

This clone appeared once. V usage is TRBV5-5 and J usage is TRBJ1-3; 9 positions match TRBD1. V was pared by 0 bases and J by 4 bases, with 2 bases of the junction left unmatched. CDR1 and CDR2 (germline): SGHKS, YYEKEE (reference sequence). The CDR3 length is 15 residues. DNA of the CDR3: TGTGCCAGCAGCTTGGAAGGGACAGGGGGAAACACCATATATTTT. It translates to CASSLEGTGGNTIYF.

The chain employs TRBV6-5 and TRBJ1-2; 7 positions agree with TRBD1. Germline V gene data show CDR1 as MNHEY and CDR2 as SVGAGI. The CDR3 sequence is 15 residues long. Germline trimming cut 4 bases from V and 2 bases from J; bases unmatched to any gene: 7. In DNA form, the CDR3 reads TGTGCCAGCAGTTCAACCGGGACAGCAAACTATGGCTACACCTTC. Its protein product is CASSSTGTANYGYTF.

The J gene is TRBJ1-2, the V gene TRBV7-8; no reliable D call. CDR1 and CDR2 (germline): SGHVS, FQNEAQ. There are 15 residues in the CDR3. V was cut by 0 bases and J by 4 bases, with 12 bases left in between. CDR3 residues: CASSLADPETYGYTF. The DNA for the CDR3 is TGTGCCAGCAGCTTAGCAGATCCGGAGACCTATGGCTACACCTTC.

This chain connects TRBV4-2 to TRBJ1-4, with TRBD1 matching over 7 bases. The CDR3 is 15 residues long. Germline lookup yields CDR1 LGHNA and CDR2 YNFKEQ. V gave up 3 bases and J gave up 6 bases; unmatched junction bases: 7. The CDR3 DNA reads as TGTGCCAGCAGCCAGCACCGGGACAGCGATGAAAAACTGTTTTTT. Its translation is CASSQHRDSDEKLFF.

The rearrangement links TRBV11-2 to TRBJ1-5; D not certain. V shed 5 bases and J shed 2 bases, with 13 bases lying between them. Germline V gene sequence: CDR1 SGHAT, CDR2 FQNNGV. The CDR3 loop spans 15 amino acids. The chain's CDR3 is CASSRDSLGNQPQHF. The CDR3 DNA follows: TGTGCCAGCAGCCGAGACTCACTTGGCAATCAGCCCCAGCATTTT.

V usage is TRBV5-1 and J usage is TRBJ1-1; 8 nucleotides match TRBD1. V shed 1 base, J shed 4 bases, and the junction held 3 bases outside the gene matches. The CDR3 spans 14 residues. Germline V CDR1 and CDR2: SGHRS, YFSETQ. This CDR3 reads CASSLNTGGTEAFF. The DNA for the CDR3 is TGCGCCAGCAGCTTGAATACAGGGGGCACTGAAGCTTTCTTT.

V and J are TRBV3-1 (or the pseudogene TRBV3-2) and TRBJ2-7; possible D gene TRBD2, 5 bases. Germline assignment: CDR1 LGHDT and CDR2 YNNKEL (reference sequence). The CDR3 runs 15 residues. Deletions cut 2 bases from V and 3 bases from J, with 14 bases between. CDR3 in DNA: TGTGCCAGCAGCCAAATGGTCGGGGAAGGCTACGAGCAGTACTTC. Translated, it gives CASSQMVGEGYEQYF.

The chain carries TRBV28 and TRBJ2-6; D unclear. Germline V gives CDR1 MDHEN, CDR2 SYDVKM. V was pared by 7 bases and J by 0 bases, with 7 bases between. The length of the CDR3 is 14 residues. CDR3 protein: CASISPSGANVLTF. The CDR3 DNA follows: TGTGCCAGCATCTCCCCCTCTGGGGCCAACGTCCTGACTTTC. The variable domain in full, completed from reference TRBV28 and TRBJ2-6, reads DVKVTQSSRYLVKRTGEKVFLECVQDMDHENMFWYRQDPGLGLRLIYFSYDVKMKEKGDIPEGYSVSREKKERFSLILESASTNQTSMYLCASISPSGANVLTFGAGSRLTVL.

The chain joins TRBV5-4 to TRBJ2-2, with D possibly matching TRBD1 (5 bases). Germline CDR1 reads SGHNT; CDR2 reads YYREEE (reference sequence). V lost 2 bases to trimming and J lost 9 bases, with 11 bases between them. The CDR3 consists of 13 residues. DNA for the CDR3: TGTGCCAGCAGCTTTTTTGACAGCAGGGAGCTGTTTTTT. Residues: CASSFFDSRELFF.

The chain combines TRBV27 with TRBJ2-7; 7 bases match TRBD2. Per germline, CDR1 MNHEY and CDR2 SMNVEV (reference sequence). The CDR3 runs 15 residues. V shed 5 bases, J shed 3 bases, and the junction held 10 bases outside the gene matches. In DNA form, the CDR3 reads TGTGCCAGCAGTACGCAGAGCGGGGCAAACTACGAGCAGTACTTC. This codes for CASSTQSGANYEQYF.